This TCR beta chain was retrieved from a study of beta chain features in type 1 diabetes (dated by TCRdb to 2016 to 2018). Concerning the study at large: Patients and healthy donors did not differ in mean age, gender distribution, total cell number or subset yield. Regulatory and stem cell-like memory subsets were obtained from only 8 patients and roughly 8 healthy donors, while naive and central memory subsets were obtained from all 30 or so donors. In the study, TCRB repertoires of sorted circulating CD4+ T cell subsets from recently diagnosed type 1 diabetes patients were compared with those of matched healthy donors. A total of roughly 100,000,000 sorted cells were examined across all samples, and the number of cells per subset was strongly correlated with RNA yield.

Study-wide findings and limitations: Because cDNA was sequenced instead of genomic DNA, activated cells with high expression could be over-represented, although the groups did not differ in activation or CD3 levels. A moderate but significant shortening of TCRB CDR3 length was observed in type 1 diabetes patients in all four CD4+ subsets. Shorter templates might be favored by PCR, yet because patient and control samples were amplified and corrected together, any such skew would affect both groups equally. Naive, central memory and regulatory TCRB repertoires appeared more similar among patients than among healthy donors. At VDJ recombination sites, type 1 diabetes patients had fewer insertions and more deleted nucleotides, which implies abnormalities in thymic rearrangement. Only small numbers of individuals were included in the HLA sub-analyses, which left unresolved whether HLA type had any influence on TCRB rearrangement.

From the cysteine through the phenylalanine, the CDR3 covers 15 amino acids. Of the read, only the CDR3 DNA is kept; its 45 bases are in frame from base 1. From the germline V gene, CDR1 is SGHRS and CDR2 is YFSETQ. Trimming at the junction amounts to 6 bases on V and 2 bases on J, and the germline ends lie 18 bases apart. Each donor gave one peripheral blood draw, averaging about 120 mL, which was collected into heparinised tubes. A BD FACSAria II and a panel including CD45RO, CCR7, CD25, CD127, CD95 and CD27 were used to sort naive, central memory, regulatory and stem cell-like memory CD4+ T cells. Purity was above 95% for every sorted population. PBMCs were separated immediately by Lymphoprep density gradient centrifugation and were stained directly, without being cultured. Samples were stained and sorted in pairs, with one healthy donor and one patient per experiment, so that batch effects were minimized.

All of the isolated RNA was reverse transcribed with the High Capacity cDNA Reverse Transcription Kit, so expressed TCRB transcripts were sequenced. Deep immunoSEQ sequencing was applied to naive, central memory and regulatory T cell samples, giving an average of about 3.6 million total reads per sample. Sorted cells were lysed in RLT buffer, and RNA was extracted using DNase-treated RNeasy Micro or Mini kits according to cell number. Each cell subset was processed on its own to prevent cross-contamination, while patient and healthy donor samples were processed together. Using the immunoSEQ multiplex PCR, TCRB sequences were amplified from cDNA into 87-bp fragments spanning the CDR3 region. Amplicons were sequenced on the Illumina HiSeq platform. Per the source publication's procedure: PCR bias was computationally corrected using synthetic template baselines, reads within Hamming distance 2 were collapsed, and singletons that could not be merged were discarded. By aligning reads against IMGT, V, D and J genes, CDR3 length, and insertions or deletions at six rearrangement sites were assigned. Within each subset, clonotype counts were normalized to sorted cell number, after which true diversity and Gini coefficients were computed with the tcR R package. The overlap coefficient, calculated on TCRB nucleotide sequences, was used to quantify repertoire sharing. Out-of-frame TCRB sequences from naive cells were analyzed to stand in for the pre-selection repertoire. What TCRdb holds here is the immuneACCESS table cut down to in-frame rearrangements. Part of the clones is not present; checked against another copy, under half of the missing clones reflect an unresolved V gene, and the others are unexplained. D and trimming come from the DNA, and the V and J calls and clone size come from that table. The sample table lists 600,000 to 700,000 clones, around 15% of them with a count of one. The top ten constitute less than 0.025% of the sample.

Points on this clone: Its antigen is currently not known. Per-base qualities were not stored, and no clone one base away is much larger.

Sequencing was done on a sample of naive CD4+ T cells from blood. Explained via the paper, the cell subset or site label denotes: true naive CD4+ T cells. The source of this sequence is a man in his late teens or twenties with type 1 diabetes. This sequence uses TRBV5-1 and TRBJ2-7, and the D gene may be TRBD2, 5 bases matching. The CDR3 loop reads CASMSPSGRTYEQYF. In nucleotides, the sequence is TGCGCCAGCATGTCCCCCAGCGGCAGGACCTACGAGCAGTACTTC.